Shown below are 18 T cell receptor beta chains from a single sample sequenced in a study of CD8 T cells in Susac syndrome. With random hexamers, reverse transcription was performed on about 0.5 to 1 ug of RNA. TCRdb used MiXCR to reprocess the immunoSEQ multiplex PCR reads, holding one entry per CDR3 protein. The profile covers over 300,000 distinct CDR3 sequences, with 92% appearing a single time and roughly 0.059% taken by the ten largest. Sequenced material: CD4+ T cells from PBMCs. These receptors were obtained from a human donor with multiple sclerosis.

This rearrangement joins TRBV30 to TRBJ1-1, with TRBD1 as a possible D gene (5 bases). CDR1 and CDR2 (germline): GTSNPN, SVGIG (reference sequence). V lost 2 bases to trimming and J lost 3 bases, with 16 bases between them. CDR3 length: 15 residues. Here the CDR3 DNA reads TGTGCCTGGAGTCCCCCAGGTCTGGGGGACACTGAAGCTTTCTTT. This sequence encodes CAWSPPGLGDTEAFF.

The V call is TRBV25-1, the J call TRBJ2-1; 7 bases line up with TRBD1. V gave up 4 bases and J gave up 3 bases; unmatched junction bases: 9. The germline CDR1 and CDR2 sequences are MGHDK and SYGVNS. CDR3 size: 16 residues. CDR3: CASSGLGTALYNEQFF. CDR3 sequence (DNA): TGTGCCAGCAGTGGGTTAGGGACAGCCCTCTACAATGAGCAGTTCTTC. The whole variable domain, filled in from reference TRBV25-1 and TRBJ2-1, reads EADIYQTPRYLVIGTGKKITLECSQTMGHDKMYWYQQDPGMELHLIHYSYGVNSTEKGDLSSESTVSRIRTEHFPLTLESARPSHTSQYLCASSGLGTALYNEQFFGPGTRLTVL.

The chain links TRBV7-2 to TRBJ1-1; no clear D gene. In germline, CDR1 is SGHTA, CDR2 FQGNSA. The ends were cut back, 1 base at V and 2 bases at J, with 11 bases in the middle. This CDR3 has 15 residues. In DNA, the CDR3 is TGTGCCAGCAGCTTAGATTGGGCGTTAAACACTGAAGCTTTCTTT. Protein product: CASSLDWALNTEAFF.

The chain employs TRBV5-6 and TRBJ2-7, with D possibly matching TRBD1 (5 bases). V was trimmed by 2 bases and J by 0 bases, leaving 18 bases between them. This CDR3 has 17 amino acids. The V gene's germline CDR1 is SGHDT and CDR2 YYEEEE. The CDR3 protein is CASSFSLDSSFSYEQYF. DNA of the CDR3: TGTGCCAGCAGCTTTAGTCTTGACAGCTCCTTCTCCTACGAGCAGTACTTC. Based on the CDR3 plus reference TRBV5-6 and TRBJ2-7, the full variable domain is DAGVTQSPTHLIKTRGQQVTLRCSPKSGHDTVSWYQQALGQGPQFIFQYYEEEERQRGNFPDRFSGHQFPNYSSELNVNALLLGDSALYLCASSFSLDSSFSYEQYFGPGTRLTVT.

V is TRBV20-1 and J is TRBJ2-3; 11 nucleotides align to TRBD1. V lost 3 bases, J lost 3 bases, and 5 bases stayed unmatched. The CDR3 contains 15 residues. Looked up from germline, CDR1 is DFQATT and CDR2 is SNEGSKA (reference sequence). In DNA, the CDR3 is TGCAGTGCTAGTCGCCGGGACAGGGGGACAGATACGCAGTATTTT. The encoded protein is CSASRRDRGTDTQYF.

CDR3 in amino acids: CSARRLGGRRGADTGELFF. As DNA, the CDR3 is TGCAGTGCTAGACGGTTAGGCGGGAGAAGAGGTGCGGACACCGGGGAGCTGTTTTTT. V is TRBV20-1 and J is TRBJ2-2, with TRBD2 matching over 7 bases. The CDR3 totals 19 residues. Germline assignment: CDR1 DFQATT and CDR2 SNEGSKA (reference sequence). V shed 2 bases and J 3 bases; nucleotides not matched to a gene: 18.

The chain joins TRBV12-3 or TRBV12-4 to TRBJ2-5; weak D call: TRBD2 (6 bases). The length of the CDR3 is 13 residues. V gave up 7 bases and J gave up 5 bases, with 14 bases separating them. Here the CDR3 reads CASTRRREETQYF. In nucleotides, the CDR3 is TGTGCCAGCACCCGTAGGAGGGAGGAGACCCAGTACTTC.

The CDR3 DNA reads as TGTGCCAGCAGCTTGATCGGGACAAAAGAGACCCAGTACTTC. As protein: CASSLIGTKETQYF. This sequence joins TRBV5-4 and TRBJ2-5; maybe TRBD1 (6 bases). Trimming cost V 1 base and J 3 bases, with 10 bases left between them. Germline CDR1 is SGHNT and CDR2 is YYREEE (reference sequence). The CDR3 has 14 amino acids.

The CDR3 spells CASSSREISYNEQFF. CDR3 DNA: TGTGCCAGCAGCTCCCGGGAGATCTCCTACAATGAGCAGTTCTTC. This chain uses TRBV7-8 with TRBJ2-1; TRBD2 is a possible D gene (6 bases). This CDR3 is built from 15 residues. The ends were cut back, 4 bases at V and 0 bases at J, with 10 bases in the middle. The germline CDR1 and CDR2 sequences are SGHVS and FQNEAQ.

The chain couples TRBV28 to TRBJ2-1; D possibly corresponds to TRBD2 (5 bases). Trimming removed 6 bases at V and 7 bases at J, with 13 bases between. From germline, CDR1 is MDHEN and CDR2 SYDVKM. This CDR3 has 13 residues. CDR3 sequence (DNA): TGTGCCAGCAGGGCGGGCCCCTTAAATGAGCAGTTCTTC. Translating it yields CASRAGPLNEQFF.

This chain joins TRBV7-9 and TRBJ1-4; 7 bases are shared with TRBD1. Germline lookup yields CDR1 SEHNR and CDR2 FQNEAQ (reference sequence). V dropped 5 bases and J dropped 5; count of bases not matched to a gene: 5. There are 14 residues in the CDR3. This CDR3 reads CASSPGQYNEKLFF. CDR3 DNA: TGTGCCAGCAGCCCGGGACAGTACAATGAAAAACTGTTTTTT.

This chain links TRBV3-1 with TRBJ2-3; 10 nucleotides agree with TRBD2. Germline V gene sequence: CDR1 LGHDT, CDR2 YNNKEL (reference sequence). The CDR3 extends over 16 amino acids. Trimming removed 4 bases from V and 7 bases from J; junction bases left unmatched: 11. CDR3: CASSPTTLAGRNTQYF. CDR3 DNA sequence: TGTGCCAGCAGCCCAACAACACTAGCGGGGAGGAATACGCAGTATTTT.

As regards this clonotype: One end of the junction does not line up with germline, which may come from a read error. The chain combines TRBV7-2 with TRBJ1-6, with D uncertain. This CDR3 comprises 18 residues. Per germline, CDR1 SGHTA and CDR2 FQGNSA. CDR3 in DNA: TGTGACAGCAGCTTAGCCGGTTCCAGCCCCACCAATAATTCACCCCTCCACTTT. Translated, it gives CDSSLAGSSPTNNSPLHF. Full variable domain (rest looked up from reference TRBV7-2 and TRBJ1-6): GAGVSQSPSNKVTEKGKDVELRCDPISGHTALYWYRQSLGQGLEFLIYFQGNSAPDKSGLPSDRFSAERTGGSVSTLTIQRTQQEDSAVYLCDSSLAGSSPTNNSPLHFGNGTRLTVT.

This clonotype was detected only a few times. The rearrangement joins TRBV30 to TRBJ1-1; no reliable D call. V was clipped by 2 bases and J by 7 bases, with 11 bases between them. Germline V CDR1 and CDR2: GTSNPN, SVGIG (reference sequence). The CDR3 is 12 amino acids. CDR3: CAWSLGAGEAFF. The CDR3 DNA reads as TGTGCCTGGAGTCTGGGAGCAGGTGAAGCTTTCTTT.

V and J are TRBV24-1 and TRBJ2-3; TRBD1 matches at 7 bases. The CDR3 covers 17 residues. Per the germline V gene, CDR1 is KGHDR and CDR2 is SFDVKD. V trimming: 9 bases; J trimming: 0 bases; junction bases outside the gene matches: 14. The CDR3 is CATGAGSWTGSTDTQYF. CDR3 nucleotide sequence: TGTGCCACCGGAGCAGGTTCGTGGACAGGTAGCACAGATACGCAGTATTTT.

The chain is built from TRBV5-1 and TRBJ2-3; 8 nucleotides line up with TRBD2. The CDR3 totals 18 residues. Germline CDR1 and CDR2: SGHRS and YFSETQ. The trim removed 0 bases at V and 1 base at J, leaving 10 bases unmatched. The DNA of the CDR3 is TGCGCCAGCAGCTTGGGATCCGGGGGGGCCTTCCGCACAGATACGCAGTATTTT. Encoded protein: CASSLGSGGAFRTDTQYF. Using reference TRBV5-1 and TRBJ2-3 for the parts outside the CDR3, the full variable domain is KAGVTQTPRYLIKTRGQQVTLSCSPISGHRSVSWYQQTPGQGLQFLFEYFSETQRNKGNFPGRFSGRQFSNSRSEMNVSTLELGDSALYLCASSLGSGGAFRTDTQYFGPGTRLTVL.

The chain has TRBV12-3 or TRBV12-4 and TRBJ2-4; 7 bases map to TRBD1. The length of the CDR3 is 16 residues. Unmatched junction bases numbered 13, after V lost 3 bases and J lost 8 bases. CDR3 nucleotide sequence: TGTGCCAGCAGTTTCAGGGGGTGGGGCCATGGAGACATTCAGTACTTC. Translated, it gives CASSFRGWGHGDIQYF.

This clonotype was counted ten times or more. The chain couples TRBV18 to TRBJ2-7; no definite D call. Germline V lookup: CDR1 KGHSH, CDR2 LQKENI. With 8 bases removed from V and 0 bases from J, the gap between germline ends came to 8 bases. The CDR3 runs to 12 residues. DNA for the CDR3: TGTGCCAGCAGCCCCTCCTCCTACGAGCAGTACTTC. The encoded protein is CASSPSSYEQYF. The full variable domain, completed using reference TRBV18 and TRBJ2-7, is NAGVMQNPRHLVRRRGQEARLRCSPMKGHSHVYWYRQLPEEGLKFMVYLQKENIIDESGMPKERFSAEFPKEGPSILRIQQVVRGDSAAYFCASSPSSYEQYFGPGTRLTVT.